This TCR beta chain stems from a study of control samples from healthy donors and cancer patients. The CDR3 length is 18 residues. With 5 bases removed from V and 0 bases from J, the gap between germline ends came to 19 bases. From germline, CDR1 is LGHDT and CDR2 YNNKEL (reference sequence). TCRdb's copy holds only in-frame clones and misses some; the assay was immunoSEQ multiplex PCR. The top ten clones hold roughly 1.5% of a sample with 150,000 to 200,000 clones, almost 90% of them seen once. The TCR sequence derives from a woman in her fifties or sixties in good health. The gene calls are TRBV3-1 (or the pseudogene TRBV3-2) and TRBJ1-4; D may be TRBD1 (6 bases). Source material: blood. The DNA for the CDR3 is TGTGCCAGCAGCTTTCAGGGGATTTTCATGACAACTAATGAAAAACTGTTTTTT. The encoded protein is CASSFQGIFMTTNEKLFF.